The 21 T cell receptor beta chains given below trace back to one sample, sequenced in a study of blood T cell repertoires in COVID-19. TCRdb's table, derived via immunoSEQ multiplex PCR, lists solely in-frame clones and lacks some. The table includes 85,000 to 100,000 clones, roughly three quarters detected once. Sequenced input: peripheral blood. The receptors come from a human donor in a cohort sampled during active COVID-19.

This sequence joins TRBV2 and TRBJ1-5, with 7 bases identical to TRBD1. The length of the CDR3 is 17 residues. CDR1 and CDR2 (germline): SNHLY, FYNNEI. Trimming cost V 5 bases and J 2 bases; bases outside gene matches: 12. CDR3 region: CASSTRQGGYGNQPQHF. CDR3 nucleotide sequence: TGTGCCAGCAGTACCCGACAGGGAGGATATGGCAATCAGCCCCAGCATTTT.

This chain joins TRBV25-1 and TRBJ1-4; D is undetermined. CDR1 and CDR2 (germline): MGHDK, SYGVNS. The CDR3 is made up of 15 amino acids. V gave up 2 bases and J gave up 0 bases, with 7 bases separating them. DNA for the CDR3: TGTGCCAGCAGTGAACGGGGAACAACTAATGAAAAACTGTTTTTT. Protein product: CASSERGTTNEKLFF. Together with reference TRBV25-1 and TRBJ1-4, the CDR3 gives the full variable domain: EADIYQTPRYLVIGTGKKITLECSQTMGHDKMYWYQQDPGMELHLIHYSYGVNSTEKGDLSSESTVSRIRTEHFPLTLESARPSHTSQYLCASSERGTTNEKLFFGSGTQLSVL.

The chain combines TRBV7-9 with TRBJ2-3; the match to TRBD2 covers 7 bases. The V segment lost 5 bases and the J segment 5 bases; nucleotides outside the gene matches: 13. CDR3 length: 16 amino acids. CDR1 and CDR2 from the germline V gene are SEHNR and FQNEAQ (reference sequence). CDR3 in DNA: TGTGCCAGCAGCCAATGGTCCGGCGGGGGAGTAGATACGCAGTATTTT. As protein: CASSQWSGGGVDTQYF. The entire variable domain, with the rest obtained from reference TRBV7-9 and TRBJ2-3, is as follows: DTGVSQNPRHKITKRGQNVTFRCDPISEHNRLYWYRQTLGQGPEFLTYFQNEAQLEKSRLLSDRFSAERPKGSFSTLEIQRTEQGDSAMYLCASSQWSGGGVDTQYFGPGTRLTVL.

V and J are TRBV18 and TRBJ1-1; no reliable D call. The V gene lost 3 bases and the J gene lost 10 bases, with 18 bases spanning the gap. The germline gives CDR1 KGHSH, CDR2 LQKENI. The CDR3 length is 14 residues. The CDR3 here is CASSPAADGDGAFF. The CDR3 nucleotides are TGTGCCAGCTCACCCGCCGCGGACGGGGATGGAGCTTTCTTT.

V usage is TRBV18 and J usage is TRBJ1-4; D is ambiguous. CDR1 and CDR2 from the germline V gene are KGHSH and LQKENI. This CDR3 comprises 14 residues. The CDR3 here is CAISEGRRLIKLFF. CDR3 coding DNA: TGTGCAATTAGCGAGGGAAGGCGCTTGATTAAACTGTTTTTT.

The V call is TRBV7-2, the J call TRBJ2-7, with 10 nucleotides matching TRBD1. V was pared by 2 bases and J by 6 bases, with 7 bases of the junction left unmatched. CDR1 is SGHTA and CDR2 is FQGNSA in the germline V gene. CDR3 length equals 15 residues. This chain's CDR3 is CASSLNGGQGPEQYF. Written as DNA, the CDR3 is TGTGCCAGCAGCTTAAATGGGGGACAGGGGCCCGAGCAGTACTTC.

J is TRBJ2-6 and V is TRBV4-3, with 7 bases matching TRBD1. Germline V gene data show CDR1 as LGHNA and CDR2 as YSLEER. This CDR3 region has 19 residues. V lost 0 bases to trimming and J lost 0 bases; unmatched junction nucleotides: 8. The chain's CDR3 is CASSQDPTGEHSGANVLTF. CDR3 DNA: TGCGCCAGCAGCCAAGATCCCACAGGGGAACACTCTGGGGCCAACGTCCTGACTTTC.

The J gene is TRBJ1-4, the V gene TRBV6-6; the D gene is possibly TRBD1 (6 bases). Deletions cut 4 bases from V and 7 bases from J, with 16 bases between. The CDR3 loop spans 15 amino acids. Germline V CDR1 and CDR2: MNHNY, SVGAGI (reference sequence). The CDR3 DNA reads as TGTGCCAGCAGTTCTTGGGGGGGCAAGGGTGAAAAACTGTTTTTT. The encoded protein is CASSSWGGKGEKLFF.

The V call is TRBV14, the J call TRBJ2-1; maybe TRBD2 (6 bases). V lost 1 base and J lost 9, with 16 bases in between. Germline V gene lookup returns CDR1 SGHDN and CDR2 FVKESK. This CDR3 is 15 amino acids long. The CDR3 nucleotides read TGTGCCAGCAGCCAAGTCGGGGGTAGCAGTGGTGAGCAGTTCTTC. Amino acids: CASSQVGGSSGEQFF.

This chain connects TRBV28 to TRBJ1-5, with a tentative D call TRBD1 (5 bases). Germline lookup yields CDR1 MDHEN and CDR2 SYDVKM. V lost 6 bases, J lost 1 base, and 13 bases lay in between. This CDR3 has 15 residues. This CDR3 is CASRVAGVSNQPQHF. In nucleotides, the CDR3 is TGTGCCAGCAGGGTCGCGGGGGTGAGCAATCAGCCCCAGCATTTT.

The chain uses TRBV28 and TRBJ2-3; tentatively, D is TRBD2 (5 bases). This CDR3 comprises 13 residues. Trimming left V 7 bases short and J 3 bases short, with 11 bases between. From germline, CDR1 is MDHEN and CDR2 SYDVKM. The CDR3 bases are TGTGCCAGCACGAACGGGGTTACAGATACGCAGTATTTT. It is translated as CASTNGVTDTQYF.

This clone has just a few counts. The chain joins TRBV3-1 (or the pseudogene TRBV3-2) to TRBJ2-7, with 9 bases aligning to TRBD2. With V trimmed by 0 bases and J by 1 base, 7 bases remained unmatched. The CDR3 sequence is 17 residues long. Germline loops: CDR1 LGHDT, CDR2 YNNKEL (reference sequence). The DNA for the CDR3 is TGTGCCAGCAGCCAAGATCCGGTAGCGGGAGAATCCTACGAGCAGTACTTC. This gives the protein CASSQDPVAGESYEQYF.

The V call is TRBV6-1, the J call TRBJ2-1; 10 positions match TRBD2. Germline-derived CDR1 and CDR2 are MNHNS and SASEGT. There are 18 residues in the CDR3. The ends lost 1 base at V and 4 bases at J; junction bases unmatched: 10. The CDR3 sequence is CASSEEGLAGAEYNEQFF. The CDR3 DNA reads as TGTGCCAGCAGTGAAGAGGGCCTAGCGGGGGCGGAATACAATGAGCAGTTCTTC.

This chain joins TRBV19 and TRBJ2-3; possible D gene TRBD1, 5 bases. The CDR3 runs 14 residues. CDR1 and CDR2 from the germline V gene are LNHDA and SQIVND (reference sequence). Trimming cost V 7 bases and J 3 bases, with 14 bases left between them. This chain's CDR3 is CASTLWAGTDTQYF. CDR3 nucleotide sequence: TGTGCCAGTACCCTCTGGGCAGGGACAGATACGCAGTATTTT.

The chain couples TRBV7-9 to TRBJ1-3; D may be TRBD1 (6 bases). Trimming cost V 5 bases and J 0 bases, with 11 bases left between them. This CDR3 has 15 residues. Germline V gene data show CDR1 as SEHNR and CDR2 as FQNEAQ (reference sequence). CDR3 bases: TGTGCCAGCAGCCTACAGGGAGCCTCTGGAAACACCATATATTTT. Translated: CASSLQGASGNTIYF.

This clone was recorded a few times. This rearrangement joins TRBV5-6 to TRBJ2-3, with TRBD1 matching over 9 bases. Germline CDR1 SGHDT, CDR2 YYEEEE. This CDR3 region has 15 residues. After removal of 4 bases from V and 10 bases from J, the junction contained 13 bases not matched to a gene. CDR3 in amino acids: CASSPVPGQGGAQYF. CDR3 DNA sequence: TGTGCCAGCAGCCCGGTCCCGGGACAGGGAGGTGCGCAGTATTTT.

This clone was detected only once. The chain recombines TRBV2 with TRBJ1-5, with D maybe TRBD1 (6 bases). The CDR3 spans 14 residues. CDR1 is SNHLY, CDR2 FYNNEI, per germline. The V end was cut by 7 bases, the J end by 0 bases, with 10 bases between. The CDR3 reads CASIGQPSNQPQHF. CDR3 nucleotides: TGTGCCAGCATTGGACAGCCTAGCAATCAGCCCCAGCATTTT.

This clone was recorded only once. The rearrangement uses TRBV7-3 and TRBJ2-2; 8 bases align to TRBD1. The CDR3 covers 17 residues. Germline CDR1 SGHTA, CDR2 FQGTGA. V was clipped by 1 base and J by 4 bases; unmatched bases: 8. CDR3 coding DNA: TGTGCCAGCAGCTTAAACGGGCAGGGGGCGAGCACCGGGGAGCTGTTTTTT. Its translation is CASSLNGQGASTGELFF.

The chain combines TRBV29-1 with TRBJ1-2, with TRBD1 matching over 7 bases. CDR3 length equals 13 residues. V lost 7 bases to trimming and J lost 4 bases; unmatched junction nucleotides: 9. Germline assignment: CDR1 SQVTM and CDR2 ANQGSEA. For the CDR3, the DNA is TGCAGCGCAATGATGGCAGGGGGCTATGGCTACACCTTC. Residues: CSAMMAGGYGYTF.

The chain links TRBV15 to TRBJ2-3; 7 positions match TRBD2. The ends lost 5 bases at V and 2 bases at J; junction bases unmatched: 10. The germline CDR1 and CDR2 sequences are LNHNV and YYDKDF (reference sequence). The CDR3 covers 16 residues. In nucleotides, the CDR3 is TGTGCCACCAGCCCGACTAGCTTGAGGGTCACAGATACGCAGTATTTT. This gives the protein CATSPTSLRVTDTQYF. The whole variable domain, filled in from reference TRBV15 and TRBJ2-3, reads DAMVIQNPRYQVTQFGKPVTLSCSQTLNHNVMYWYQQKSSQAPKLLFHYYDKDFNNEADTPDNFQSRRPNTSFCFLDIRSPGLGDTAMYLCATSPTSLRVTDTQYFGPGTRLTVL.

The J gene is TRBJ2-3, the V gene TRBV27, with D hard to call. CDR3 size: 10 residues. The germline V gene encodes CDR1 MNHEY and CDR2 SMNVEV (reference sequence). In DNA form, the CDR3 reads TGTGCTCGAGTTTCAGATACGCAGTATTTT. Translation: CARVSDTQYF.